The T cell receptor beta chain under discussion was sequenced for a study of Graves' ophthalmopathy and Graves' hyperthyroidism. Study outcomes and limitations: Blood repertoires reportedly contained most expanded thyroid clonotypes above 0.001 frequency.

All donors with ophthalmopathy were recorded as having moderate-to-severe activity, CAS ≥3, NOSPECS ≥4 and a duration under 3 months. The CDR3 is 16 amino acids. Unmatched junction bases numbered 10, after V lost 3 bases and J lost 5 bases. Germline V gene sequence: CDR1 SGHTA, CDR2 FQGNSA. Beta-chain TCR CDR3 regions were amplified from RNA transcripts. First-round RT-PCR employed HTBI primers, with a second-round multiplex PCR after it. MiXCR, run by TCRdb on the multiplex PCR reads, gives a single entry per CDR3 protein. The sample has some 750,000 distinct CDR3 sequences, around 40% seen once; the top ten hold 35% to 55%. Points on this clonotype: Its antigen remains unknown.

The material sequenced was peripheral blood. The sequence came from an adult man with Graves' ophthalmopathy. This chain uses TRBV7-2 with TRBJ2-7; the match to TRBD1 covers 10 bases. The CDR3, as DNA: TGTGCCAGCAGCTTGAGGGGACAGGGGAGTCCCCACGAGCAGTACTTC. Translated, it gives CASSLRGQGSPHEQYF.